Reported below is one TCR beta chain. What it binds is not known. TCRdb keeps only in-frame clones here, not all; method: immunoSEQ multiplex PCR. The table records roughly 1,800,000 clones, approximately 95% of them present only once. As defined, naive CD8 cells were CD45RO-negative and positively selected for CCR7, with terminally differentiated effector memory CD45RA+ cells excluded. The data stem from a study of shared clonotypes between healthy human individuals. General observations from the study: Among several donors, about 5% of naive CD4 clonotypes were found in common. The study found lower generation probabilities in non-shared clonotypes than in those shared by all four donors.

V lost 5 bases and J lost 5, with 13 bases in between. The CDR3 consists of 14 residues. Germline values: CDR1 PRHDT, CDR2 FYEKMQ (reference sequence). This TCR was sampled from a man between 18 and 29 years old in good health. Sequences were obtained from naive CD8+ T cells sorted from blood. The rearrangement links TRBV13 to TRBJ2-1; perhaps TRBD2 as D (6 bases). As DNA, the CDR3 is TGTGCCAGCAGCCCCTCGGAGGGCGACAATGAGCAGTTCTTC. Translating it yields CASSPSEGDNEQFF. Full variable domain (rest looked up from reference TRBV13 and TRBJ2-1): AAGVIQSPRHLIKEKRETATLKCYPIPRHDTVYWYQQGPGQDPQFLISFYEKMQSDKGSIPDRFSAQQFSDYHSELNMSSLELGDSALYFCASSPSEGDNEQFFGPGTRLTVL.